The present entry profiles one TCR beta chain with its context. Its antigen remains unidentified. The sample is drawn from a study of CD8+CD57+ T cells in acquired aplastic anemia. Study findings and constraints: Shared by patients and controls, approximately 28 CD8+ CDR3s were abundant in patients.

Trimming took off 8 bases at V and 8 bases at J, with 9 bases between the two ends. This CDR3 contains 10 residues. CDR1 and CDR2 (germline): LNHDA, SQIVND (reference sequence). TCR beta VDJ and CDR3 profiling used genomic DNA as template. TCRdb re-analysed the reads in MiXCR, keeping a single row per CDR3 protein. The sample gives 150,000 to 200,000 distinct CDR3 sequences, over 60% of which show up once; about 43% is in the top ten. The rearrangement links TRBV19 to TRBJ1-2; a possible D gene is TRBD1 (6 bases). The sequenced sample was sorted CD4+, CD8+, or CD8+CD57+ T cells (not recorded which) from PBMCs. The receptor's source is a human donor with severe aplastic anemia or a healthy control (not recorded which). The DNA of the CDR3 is TGTGCCAGTTACAGGGAGGGCTACACCTTC. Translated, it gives CASYREGYTF.